This TCR beta chain derives from a study of T cells in tumors after PD-1 blockade. The CDR3 runs 15 residues. V dropped 4 bases and J dropped 7 bases, with 16 bases sitting between them. Germline CDR1 reads LNHDA; CDR2 reads SQIVND (reference sequence). Sequencing used immunoSEQ multiplex PCR; TCRdb keeps in-frame clones, though not all of them. The table lists around 50,000 clones, just under 80% of them singletons. The J gene is TRBJ2-2, the V gene TRBV19, with unresolved D. Material: PBMCs, obtained before anti-PD-1 treatment. The sequence was obtained from a human donor with basal cell carcinoma. CDR3 sequence: CASSNDLVVGGELFF. CDR3 nucleotide sequence: TGTGCCAGTAGTAACGATTTAGTGGTCGGCGGGGAGCTGTTTTTT. Full variable domain (rest looked up from reference TRBV19 and TRBJ2-2): DGGITQSPKYLFRKEGQNVTLSCEQNLNHDAMYWYRQDPGQGLRLIYYSQIVNDFQKGDIAEGYSVSREKKESFPLTVTSAQKNPTAFYLCASSNDLVVGGELFFGEGSRLTVL.